The clone carrying this TCR beta chain was counted a few times. The TCRbeta library was prepared with unique molecular identifiers. Each CDR3 protein gets one entry after TCRdb re-called the PCR reads with MiXCR. The sample records around 600,000 distinct CDR3 sequences, roughly a tenth being singletons. The data are from a study of T-cell reconstitution after alpha-beta-depleted transplantation in children. CDR3 length equals 13 residues. Germline-derived CDR1 and CDR2 are GTSNPN and SVGIG (reference sequence). The V segment lost 4 bases and the J segment 3 bases; nucleotides outside the gene matches: 5.

The source was PBMCs from the stem cell graft donor, collected from the stem cell graft. The clonotype was recovered from a human donor who donated a stem cell graft to a child with acute myeloid leukemia. This chain links TRBV30 with TRBJ2-7, with 8 bases matching TRBD1. The CDR3 DNA reads as TGTGCCTGGACAGGGGGCCATTTCTACGAGCAGTACTTC. It yields the protein CAWTGGHFYEQYF. Combining the CDR3 with reference TRBV30 and TRBJ2-7 gives the whole variable domain SQTIHQWPATLVQPVGSPLSLECTVEGTSNPNLYWYRQAAGRGLQLLFYSVGIGQISSEVPQNLSASRPQDRQFILSSKKLLLSDSGFYLCAWTGGHFYEQYFGPGTRLTVT.